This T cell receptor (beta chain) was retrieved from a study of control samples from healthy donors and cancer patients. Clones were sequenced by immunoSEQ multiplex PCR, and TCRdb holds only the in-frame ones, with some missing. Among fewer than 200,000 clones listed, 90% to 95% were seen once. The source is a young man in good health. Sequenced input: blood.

CDR3: CATSRRDRVAEQFF. As DNA, the CDR3 is TGTGCCACCAGCAGACGGGACAGGGTGGCTGAGCAGTTCTTC. The chain joins TRBV15 to TRBJ2-1; TRBD1 matches at 9 bases. Per the germline V gene, CDR1 is LNHNV and CDR2 is YYDKDF (reference sequence). The V segment lost 2 bases and the J segment 9 bases; nucleotides outside the gene matches: 5. The CDR3 is 14 amino acids.